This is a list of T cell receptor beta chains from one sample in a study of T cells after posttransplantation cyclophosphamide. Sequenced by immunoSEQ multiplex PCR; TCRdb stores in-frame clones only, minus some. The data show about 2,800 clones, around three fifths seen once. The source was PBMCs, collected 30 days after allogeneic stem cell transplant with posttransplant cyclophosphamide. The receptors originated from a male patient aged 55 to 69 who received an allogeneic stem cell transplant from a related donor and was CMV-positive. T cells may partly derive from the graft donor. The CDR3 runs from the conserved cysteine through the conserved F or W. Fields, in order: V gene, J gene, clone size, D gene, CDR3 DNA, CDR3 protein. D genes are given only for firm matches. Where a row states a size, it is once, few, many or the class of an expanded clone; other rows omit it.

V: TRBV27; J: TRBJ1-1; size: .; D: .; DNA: TGTGCCAGCAGTTCCACCTACAGGGACATGAACACTGAAGCTTTCTTT; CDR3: CASSSTYRDMNTEAFF
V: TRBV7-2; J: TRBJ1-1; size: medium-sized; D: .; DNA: TGTGCCAGCAGCTTATATGAGGAACCTATGAACACTGAAGCTTTCTTT; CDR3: CASSLYEEPMNTEAFF
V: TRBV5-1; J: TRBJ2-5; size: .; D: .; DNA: TGCGCCAGCAGCTCCCCCCCCGGCCCCAGGGATGGGGAGACCCAGTACTTC; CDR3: CASSSPPGPRDGETQYF
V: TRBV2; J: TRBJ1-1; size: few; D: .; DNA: TGTGCCAGCAGTGAGGGGGGAGGCGGAGCTTTCTTT; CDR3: CASSEGGGGAFF
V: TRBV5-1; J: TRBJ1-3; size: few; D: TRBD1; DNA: TGCGCCAGCAGCCTGGGGACAGGGATAAACACCATATATTTT; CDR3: CASSLGTGINTIYF
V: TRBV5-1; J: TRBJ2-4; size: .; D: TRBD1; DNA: TGCGCCAGCAGCCCCGGGACAGGGACAAAAAACATTCAGTACTTC; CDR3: CASSPGTGTKNIQYF
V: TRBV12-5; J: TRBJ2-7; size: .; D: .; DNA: TGTGCTAGTGGACGAGAATGGGGCGACGAGCAGTACTTC; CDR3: CASGREWGDEQYF
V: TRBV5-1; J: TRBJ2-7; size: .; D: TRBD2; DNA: TGCGCCAGCAGCTTGCCTAGCGGGGCCTACGAGCAGTACTTC; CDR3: CASSLPSGAYEQYF
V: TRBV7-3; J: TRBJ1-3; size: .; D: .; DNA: TGTGCCAGCAGCTCCGCATGGGGGGACACCATATATTTT; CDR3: CASSSAWGDTIYF
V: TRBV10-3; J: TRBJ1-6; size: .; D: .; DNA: TGTGCCATCAGTGAGACTAGCCAGGGCTCACCCCTCCACTTT; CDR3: CAISETSQGSPLHF
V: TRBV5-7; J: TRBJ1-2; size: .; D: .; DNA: TGTGCCAGCAGCCCGCGGGACGGAGAACACTATGGCTACACCTTC; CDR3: CASSPRDGEHYGYTF
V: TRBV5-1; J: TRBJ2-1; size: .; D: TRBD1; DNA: TGCGCCAGCAGCTTGGGGGGGACAGGGGATGCTGAGCAGTTCTTC; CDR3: CASSLGGTGDAEQFF
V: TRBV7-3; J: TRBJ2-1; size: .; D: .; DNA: TGTGCCAGCAGCTTAGTCCCGGGATTAGGCAATGAGCAGTTCTTC; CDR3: CASSLVPGLGNEQFF
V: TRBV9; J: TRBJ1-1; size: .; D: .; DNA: TGTGCCGGCAGCCCTGGTGTGTATGGCTCAAGTCTCAAGGCTTTCTTT; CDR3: CAGSPGVYGSSLKAFF
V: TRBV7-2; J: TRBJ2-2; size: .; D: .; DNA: TGTGCCAGCAGCTTAATTGTCTCCGGGGAGCTGTTTTTT; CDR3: CASSLIVSGELFF
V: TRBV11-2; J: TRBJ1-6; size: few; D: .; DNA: TGTGCCAGCAGCTTAGACAGCTATAATTCACCCCTCCACTTT; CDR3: CASSLDSYNSPLHF
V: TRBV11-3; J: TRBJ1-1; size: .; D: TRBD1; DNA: TGTGCCAGCGTGGCGTCCTCCTGGGACAGAGCTTTCTTT; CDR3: CASVASSWDRAFF
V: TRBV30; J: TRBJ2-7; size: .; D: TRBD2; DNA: TGTGCCCGACGGGCGACTAGCGGGAGGTGGTACTTC; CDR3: CARRATSGRWYF
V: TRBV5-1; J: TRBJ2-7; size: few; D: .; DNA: TGCGCCAGCAGCTTGGGGGAGTTGGGCCAGTACTACGAGCAGTACTTC; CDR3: CASSLGELGQYYEQYF
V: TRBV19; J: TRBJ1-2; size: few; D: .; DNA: TGTGCCTCTAACATTCAGGGGATTGACTATGGCTACACCTTC; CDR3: CASNIQGIDYGYTF
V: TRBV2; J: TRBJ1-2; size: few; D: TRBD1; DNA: TGTGCCAGCAGTCGGAAACAGGGGGCGCGGGGCTACACCTTC; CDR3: CASSRKQGARGYTF
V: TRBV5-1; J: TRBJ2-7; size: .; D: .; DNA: TGCGCCAGCTCTCTCGGACAGAGGTCCTACGAGCAGTACTTC; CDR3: CASSLGQRSYEQYF
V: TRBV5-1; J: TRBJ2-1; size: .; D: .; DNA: TGCGCCAGCAGGGGTGAAACCAGGGGAAATGAGCAGTTCTTC; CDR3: CASRGETRGNEQFF
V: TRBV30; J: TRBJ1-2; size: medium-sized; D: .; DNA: TGTGCCTGGTCCAAGGGGCTAGGTGGCTACACCTTC; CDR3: CAWSKGLGGYTF
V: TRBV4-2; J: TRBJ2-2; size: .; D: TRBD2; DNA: TGTGCCAGCAGCGCGCGGGGTCCGGGACTAGCAGTCGGGGAGCTGTTTTTT; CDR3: CASSARGPGLAVGELFF
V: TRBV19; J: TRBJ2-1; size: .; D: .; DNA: TGTGCCAGTAGTATAGTAGGAGATAATGAGCAGTTCTTC; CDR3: CASSIVGDNEQFF
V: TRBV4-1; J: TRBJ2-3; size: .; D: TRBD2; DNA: TGCGCCAGCAGCCAAGGACTAGCGGGGGGGAGGAGGTCAGATACGCAGTATTTT; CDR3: CASSQGLAGGRRSDTQYF
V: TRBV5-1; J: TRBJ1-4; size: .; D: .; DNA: TGCGCCAGCCGGGGCGGGGGGCTTAATGAAAAACTGTTTTTT; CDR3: CASRGGGLNEKLFF
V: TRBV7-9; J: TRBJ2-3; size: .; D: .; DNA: TGTGCCAGCAGCCGGGGGATCGGGACGCAGTATTTT; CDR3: CASSRGIGTQYF
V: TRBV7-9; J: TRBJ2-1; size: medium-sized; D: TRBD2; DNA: TGTGCCAGCAGCCCACCGTTTAGACTAGCGGGAGTTCGTAATGAGCAGTTCTTC; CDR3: CASSPPFRLAGVRNEQFF
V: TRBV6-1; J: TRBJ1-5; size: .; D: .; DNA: TGTGCCAGCAGTGAATATAGTCTGCCCCAGCATTTT; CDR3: CASSEYSLPQHF
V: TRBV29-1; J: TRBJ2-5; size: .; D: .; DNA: TGCAGCGTCGAGGGGGGGGAAGAGACCCAGTACTTC; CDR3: CSVEGGEETQYF
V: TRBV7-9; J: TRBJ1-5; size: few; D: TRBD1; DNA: TGTGCCAGCAGCTTAGATAAGGGTGCAGGGGGCCAGCCCCAGCATTTT; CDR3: CASSLDKGAGGQPQHF
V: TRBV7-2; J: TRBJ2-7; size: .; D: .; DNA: TGTGCCAGCAGCTTAGCACAGGGTTACGAGCAGTACTTC; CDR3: CASSLAQGYEQYF
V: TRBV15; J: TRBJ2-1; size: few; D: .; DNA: TGTGCCACCAGGGGCCGAGGGCACTCCTACAATGAGCAGTTCTTC; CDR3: CATRGRGHSYNEQFF
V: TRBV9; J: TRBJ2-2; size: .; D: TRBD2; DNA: TGTGCCAGCAGCACTGGGACTAGCGGGGGTGGTATGTACACCGGGGAGCTGTTTTTT; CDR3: CASSTGTSGGGMYTGELFF
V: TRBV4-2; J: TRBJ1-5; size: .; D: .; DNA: TGTGCCAGCAGCCAAGAGCGGGGTCAGCCCCAGCATTTT; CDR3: CASSQERGQPQHF
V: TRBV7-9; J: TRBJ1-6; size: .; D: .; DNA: TGTGCCAGCAACGAACTGCTTGGGGCTTCTCTCCACTTT; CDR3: CASNELLGASLHF
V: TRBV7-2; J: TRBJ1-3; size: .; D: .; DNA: TGTGCCAGCAGCTTAGAAGGGACAACGAGGGGAAACACCATATATTTT; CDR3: CASSLEGTTRGNTIYF
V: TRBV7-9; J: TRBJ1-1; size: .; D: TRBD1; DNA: TGTGCCAGCATAAGGGGACAGGGGAACACTGAAGCTTTCTTT; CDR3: CASIRGQGNTEAFF
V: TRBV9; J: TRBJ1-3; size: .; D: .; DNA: TGTGCCAGCAGCGTAACAGGAGCGTCGGGAAACACCATATATTTT; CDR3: CASSVTGASGNTIYF
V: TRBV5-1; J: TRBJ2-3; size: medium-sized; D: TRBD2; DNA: TGCGCCAGCAGCCGCGGGGGTAGCACAGATACGCAGTATTTT; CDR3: CASSRGGSTDTQYF
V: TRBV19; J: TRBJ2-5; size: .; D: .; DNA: TGTGCCAGCCGCTACGGAGCGGAAGAGACCCAGTACTTC; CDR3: CASRYGAEETQYF
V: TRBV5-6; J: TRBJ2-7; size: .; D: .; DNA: TGTGCCAGCACCCGGGACACCTCCTACGAGCAGTACTTC; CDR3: CASTRDTSYEQYF
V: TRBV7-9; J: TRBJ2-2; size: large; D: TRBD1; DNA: TGTGCCAGCAGCTTAGACCCCGGACAGGGGGATAACACCGGGGAGCTGTTTTTT; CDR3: CASSLDPGQGDNTGELFF
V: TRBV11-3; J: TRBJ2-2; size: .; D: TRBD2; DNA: TGTGCCAGCAGCAAGCGTAGCGGGGGGTACACCGGGGAGCTGTTTTTT; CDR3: CASSKRSGGYTGELFF
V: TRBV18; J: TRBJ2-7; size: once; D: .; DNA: TGTGCCAGCTCACCACCGACATCCTCCTACGAGCAGTACTTC; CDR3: CASSPPTSSYEQYF
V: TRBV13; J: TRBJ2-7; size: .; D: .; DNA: TGTGCCAGCAGCACCCGGGGGTCCTACGAGCAGTACTTC; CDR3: CASSTRGSYEQYF